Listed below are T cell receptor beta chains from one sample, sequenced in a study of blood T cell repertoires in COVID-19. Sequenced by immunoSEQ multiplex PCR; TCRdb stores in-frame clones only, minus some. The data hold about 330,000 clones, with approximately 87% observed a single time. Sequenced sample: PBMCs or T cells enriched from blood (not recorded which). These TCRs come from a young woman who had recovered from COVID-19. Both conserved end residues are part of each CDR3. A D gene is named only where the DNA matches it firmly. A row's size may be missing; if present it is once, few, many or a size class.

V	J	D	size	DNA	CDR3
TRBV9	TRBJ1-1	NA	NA	TGTGCCAGCAGCGTAGTTTCCCGGGGAGAAGCTTTCTTT	CASSVVSRGEAFF
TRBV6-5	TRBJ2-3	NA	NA	TGTGCCAGCAGGCTCAGGGGATTCACAGATACGCAGTATTTT	CASRLRGFTDTQYF
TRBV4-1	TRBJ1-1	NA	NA	TGCGCCAGCAGCCAAGATAGGGGCGACACTGAAGCTTTCTTT	CASSQDRGDTEAFF
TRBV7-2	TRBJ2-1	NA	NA	TGTGCCAGCAGCTTAATTTACGGCAGGGAAAACTACAATGAGCAGTTCTTC	CASSLIYGRENYNEQFF
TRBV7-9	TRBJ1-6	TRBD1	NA	TGTGCCATTACCGAGGGACAGCCTAATTCACCCCTCCACTTT	CAITEGQPNSPLHF
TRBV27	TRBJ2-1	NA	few	TGTGCCAGCCGAGGCAGCTCCTACAATGAGCAGTTCTTC	CASRGSSYNEQFF
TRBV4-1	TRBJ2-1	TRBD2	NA	TGCGCCAGCAGCCCCGAGGCATATAAGCGGGGGGGCCGGAATGAGCAGTTCTTC	CASSPEAYKRGGRNEQFF
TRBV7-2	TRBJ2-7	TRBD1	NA	TGTGCCAGCAGCACTAACAGGGGAAGGGGCAACGAGCAGTACTTC	CASSTNRGRGNEQYF
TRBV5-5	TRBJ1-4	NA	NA	TGTGCCAGCAGCGAAATAATTACGGGTAATGAAAAACTGTTTTTT	CASSEIITGNEKLFF
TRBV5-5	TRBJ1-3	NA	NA	TGTGCCAGCAGCTCCCCGTACCCGGGGACTGGAAACACCATATATTTT	CASSSPYPGTGNTIYF
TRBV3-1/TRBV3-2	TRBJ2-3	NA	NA	TGTGCCAGCAGCCAAGAAACCCGCCTCGCGGTGAAAAACACAGATACGCAGTATTTT	CASSQETRLAVKNTDTQYF
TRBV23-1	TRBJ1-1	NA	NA	TGCGCCAGCAGTCACCCCGGGGGGGAAACTGAAGCTTTCTTT	CASSHPGGETEAFF
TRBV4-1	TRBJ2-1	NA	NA	TGCGCCAGCAGCCAAGATGATGGGGCCGTGTTAGGAATCAATGAGCAGTTCTTC	CASSQDDGAVLGINEQFF
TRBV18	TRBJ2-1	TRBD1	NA	TGTGCCAGCTCACAGGGGGACAGACAATACAATGAGCAGTTCTTC	CASSQGDRQYNEQFF
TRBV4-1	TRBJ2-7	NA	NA	TGCGCCAGCAGCCAAGTGTCAGGGATCTCCTACGAGCAGTACTTC	CASSQVSGISYEQYF
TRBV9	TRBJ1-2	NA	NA	TGTGCCAGCAGCGTATTCGACTATGGCTACACCTTC	CASSVFDYGYTF
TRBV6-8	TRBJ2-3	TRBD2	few	TGTGCCACGCCGCGGGGGGACACAGATACGCAGTATTTT	CATPRGDTDTQYF
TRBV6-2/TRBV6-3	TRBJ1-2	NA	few	TGTGCCAGCAGTTACTTGCAACCAGACAGGACCAACTATGGCTACACCTTC	CASSYLQPDRTNYGYTF
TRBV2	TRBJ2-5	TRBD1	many	TGTGCCAGCAGTCAGTGGGACAGGGGAGAGACCCAGTACTTC	CASSQWDRGETQYF
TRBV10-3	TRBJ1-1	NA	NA	TGTGCCATCAGTGAGTCAATTCTCAGGGACACTGAAGCTTTCTTT	CAISESILRDTEAFF
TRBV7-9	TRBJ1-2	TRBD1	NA	TGTGCCAGCAGCTATGACAGGGGTGTCTATGGCTACACCTTC	CASSYDRGVYGYTF
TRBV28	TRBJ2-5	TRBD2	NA	TGTGCCACACGGACTAGCGGGGGGGCCTCGCAAGAGACCCAGTACTTC	CATRTSGGASQETQYF
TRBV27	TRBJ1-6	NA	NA	TGTGCCAGCAGTTTATGGGCCCGGGGGTCACCCCTCCACTTT	CASSLWARGSPLHF
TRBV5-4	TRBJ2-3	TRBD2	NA	TGTGCCAGCAGCAGGGGACTAGCGGGGGACATAGATACGCAGTATTTT	CASSRGLAGDIDTQYF
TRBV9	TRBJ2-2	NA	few	TGTGCCAGCAGCGTAGATCGGCAGGGGTGGACCGGGGAGCTGTTTTTT	CASSVDRQGWTGELFF
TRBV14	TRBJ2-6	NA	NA	TGTGCCAGCAGCCAAAGTGGGGCTCTCTCTGGGGCCAACGTCCTGACTTTC	CASSQSGALSGANVLTF
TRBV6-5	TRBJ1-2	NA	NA	TGTGCCAGCAGTTACTCAACAGGTGACTATGGCTACACCTTC	CASSYSTGDYGYTF
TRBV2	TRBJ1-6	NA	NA	TGTGCCAGCAGTGAAGCGCGGGGATCACCCCTCCACTTT	CASSEARGSPLHF
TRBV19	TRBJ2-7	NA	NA	TGTGCCAGTAGTATCGGGATTAGGTCCTACGAGCAGTACTTC	CASSIGIRSYEQYF
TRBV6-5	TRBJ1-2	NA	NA	TGTGCCAGCAGCAGGGGACCAGCTAACTATGGCTACACCTTC	CASSRGPANYGYTF
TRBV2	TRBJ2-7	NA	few	TGTGCCAGCAGGGCGGACTGGAACTCCTACGAGCAGTACTTC	CASRADWNSYEQYF
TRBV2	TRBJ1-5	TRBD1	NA	TGTGCCAGCAGTAGGGGACAGGGACAGCCCCAGCATTTT	CASSRGQGQPQHF
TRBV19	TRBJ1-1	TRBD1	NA	TGTGCCAGTTCGAGGGGGCCGAGGGACACTGAAGCTTTCTTT	CASSRGPRDTEAFF
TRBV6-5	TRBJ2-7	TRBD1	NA	TGTGCCAGCAGTTACCAGGGACAGGGATCCTACGAGCAGTACTTC	CASSYQGQGSYEQYF